One and the same sample provided the 10 T cell receptor beta chains below, sequenced in a study of T cells in Graves' hyperthyroidism and ophthalmopathy. Regions amplified from RNA transcripts were the TCR beta CDR3 regions. First-round RT-PCR with HTBI primers amplified the TCR CDR3 region. TCRdb itself ran the multiplex PCR reads through MiXCR, one entry per CDR3 protein. This table holds fewer than 650,000 distinct CDR3 sequences, 14% to 15% found once. Material: blood. These receptors came from a woman between 40 and 50 years old with Graves' ophthalmopathy.

The CDR3 region has the DNA TGTGCCAGCAGCCCATCGGACAGGGAGGGGTATGGCTACACCTTC. Translating gives CASSPSDREGYGYTF. The chain is built from TRBV7-2 and TRBJ1-2, with TRBD1 matching 8 bases. The germline V gene encodes CDR1 SGHTA and CDR2 FQGNSA. With 5 bases clipped from V and 5 bases from J, the junction kept 10 bases outside the gene matches. The length of the CDR3 is 15 residues.

In this sample, this clonotype turned up many times. The chain uses TRBV7-3 and TRBJ2-7, with D perhaps TRBD2 (5 bases). V shed 5 bases and J shed 3 bases, with 23 bases lying between them. Germline CDR1 and CDR2: SGHTA and FQGTGA. The CDR3 has 17 residues. CDR3 sequence (DNA): TGTGCCAGCAGCCTTGCGTGGAGGACCTTACTAATCTACGAGCAGTACTTC. Translated: CASSLAWRTLLIYEQYF.

In this sample, this clonotype turned up many times. The chain combines TRBV19 with TRBJ1-5; D is undetermined. The germline V gene encodes CDR1 LNHDA and CDR2 SQIVND (reference sequence). V was clipped by 3 bases and J by 5 bases, with 8 bases between them. This CDR3 comprises 13 residues. The CDR3 here is CASSILGDQPQHF. The CDR3 region has the DNA TGTGCCAGTAGTATTCTTGGAGATCAGCCCCAGCATTTT.

This clonotype was counted ten times or more. V and J are TRBV12-3 or TRBV12-4 and TRBJ1-2; 8 bases map to TRBD1. Trimming cost V 6 bases and J 4 bases; bases outside gene matches: 4. The CDR3 extends over 13 amino acids. Here the CDR3 reads CASRKTGGYGYTF. DNA of the CDR3: TGTGCCAGCAGGAAAACAGGGGGCTATGGCTACACCTTC.

The table lists this clonotype with many counts. No conserved phenylalanine or tryptophan ends this CDR3, so it is likely a read error. The CDR3 region is CASSLGMNTEAFL. The DNA of the CDR3 is TGTGCCAGCAGTTTAGGCATGAACACTGAAGCTTTCCTT. V is TRBV12-3 or TRBV12-4 and J is TRBJ1-1; D is uncertain. V lost 1 base, J lost 0 bases, and 3 bases lay in between. CDR3 length: 13 residues.

J is TRBJ2-2 and V is TRBV2; 8 bases map to TRBD1. The ends lost 6 bases at V and 6 bases at J; junction bases unmatched: 9. Per the germline V gene, CDR1 is SNHLY and CDR2 is FYNNEI. The CDR3 runs 15 residues. In DNA, the CDR3 is TGTGCCAGCAGGGACAGGGAGCTTGGCGCCGGGGAGCTGTTTTTT. It translates to CASRDRELGAGELFF.

This clonotype showed up many times. The gene calls are TRBV29-1 and TRBJ2-7; a possible D gene is TRBD2 (6 bases). Germline V gene lookup returns CDR1 SQVTM and CDR2 ANQGSEA. This CDR3 region has 12 residues. With 1 base removed from V and 2 bases from J, the gap between germline ends came to 6 bases. DNA of the CDR3: TGCAGCGTTGAAGGGGGGGCCTACGAGCAGTACTTC. It specifies CSVEGGAYEQYF.

This clonotype was seen ten or more times. The chain has TRBV5-1 and TRBJ1-2; 7 nucleotides agree with TRBD1. The V segment lost 0 bases and the J segment 7 bases; nucleotides outside the gene matches: 6. This CDR3 contains 14 residues. Per germline, CDR1 SGHRS and CDR2 YFSETQ. CDR3 nucleotides: TGCGCCAGCAGCTTGGAAGGGGGCGCAGTTGGCTACACCTTC. Protein sequence: CASSLEGGAVGYTF.

In this sample, this clonotype turned up many times. V usage is TRBV27 and J usage is TRBJ2-5; 9 positions match TRBD2. Per the germline V gene, CDR1 is MNHEY and CDR2 is SMNVEV (reference sequence). Germline trimming cut 8 bases from V and 5 bases from J; bases unmatched to any gene: 9. The CDR3 consists of 14 residues. As DNA, the CDR3 is TGTGCCAGCGGGGGGGATAGCGGGAGCGAGACCCAGTACTTC. This encodes CASGGDSGSETQYF.

In this sample, this clonotype turned up many times. The rearrangement uses TRBV30 and TRBJ2-5; perhaps TRBD2 as D (7 bases). CDR1 GTSNPN and CDR2 SVGIG come from the germline V gene (reference sequence). V shed 3 bases and J shed 2 bases, with 19 bases lying between them. This CDR3 contains 16 residues. This chain's CDR3 is CAWRVGAGAGQETQYF. The CDR3 coding sequence is TGTGCCTGGAGGGTGGGGGCGGGAGCCGGTCAAGAGACCCAGTACTTC.